The entry below gives a single T cell receptor (beta chain) sequence along with its context. The data are from a study of blood T cell repertoires in COVID-19. How the authors handled the data: Using reference gene primer amplification, nucleated cell counts were estimated. The method was immunoSEQ multiplex PCR; TCRdb's version includes in-frame clones alone and lacks a portion of them. For V, J and clone size, that table is used; D and trimming come from the DNA. The sample has 200,000 to 250,000 clones; 70% to 90% are singletons. It was during active infection that Seattle patients were enrolled and then longitudinally followed. Germline CDR1 reads GTSNPN; CDR2 reads SVGIG (reference sequence). The CDR3 sequence is 11 residues long. The V end lost 2 bases, the J end lost 6 bases, and 5 bases lay between the germline ends.

This sequence joins TRBV30 and TRBJ2-1, with unresolved D. The TCR originated in a woman in her seventies with COVID-19, enrolled during active disease. Material: peripheral blood. The CDR3, as DNA: TGTGCCTGGAGTACTCCCAATGAGCAGTTCTTC. Translating gives CAWSTPNEQFF.